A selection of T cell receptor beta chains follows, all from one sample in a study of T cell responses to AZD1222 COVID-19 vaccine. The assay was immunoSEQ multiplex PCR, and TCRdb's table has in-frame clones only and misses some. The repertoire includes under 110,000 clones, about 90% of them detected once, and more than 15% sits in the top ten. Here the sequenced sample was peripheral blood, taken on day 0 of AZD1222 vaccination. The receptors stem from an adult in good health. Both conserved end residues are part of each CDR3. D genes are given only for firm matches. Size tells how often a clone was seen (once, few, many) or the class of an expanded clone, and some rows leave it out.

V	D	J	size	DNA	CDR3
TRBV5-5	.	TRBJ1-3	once	TGTGCCAGCAGCTCCCCGCGGAACTCTGGAAACACCATATATTTT	CASSSPRNSGNTIYF
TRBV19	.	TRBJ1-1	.	TGTGCCAGTAGTTTAACTCGGGGAGGGAGGCCAGCTTTCTTT	CASSLTRGGRPAFF
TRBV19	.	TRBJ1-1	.	TGTGCCAGTAGTCTCCGAAACAGGGAATGGACTGAAGCTTTCTTT	CASSLRNREWTEAFF
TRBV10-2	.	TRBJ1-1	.	TGCGCCAGCAGCGCTCTTTTCCCGGGACCCATGGTGGCTTTCTTT	CASSALFPGPMVAFF
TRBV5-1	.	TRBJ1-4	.	TGCGCCAGCAGGCAAGGGGACACTAATGAAAAACTGTTTTTT	CASRQGDTNEKLFF
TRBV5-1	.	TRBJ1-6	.	TGCGCCAGCTCCCAAAGTTATAATTCACCCCTCCACTTT	CASSQSYNSPLHF
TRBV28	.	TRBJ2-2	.	TGTGCCAGCAGGGCCCGGAGAACCGGGGAGCTGTTTTTT	CASRARRTGELFF
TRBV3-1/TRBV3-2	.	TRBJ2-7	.	TGTGCCAGCAGCCAAGGGGACTGGGGGGCGGGGGAGCAGTACTTC	CASSQGDWGAGEQYF
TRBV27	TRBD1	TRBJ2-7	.	TGTGCCAGCAGTTTCGGCAGGGGGCTATACGAGCAGTACTTC	CASSFGRGLYEQYF
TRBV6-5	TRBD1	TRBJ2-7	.	TGTGCCAGCAGTTACTCGGGACAGGGCCTAGACGAGCAGTACTTC	CASSYSGQGLDEQYF
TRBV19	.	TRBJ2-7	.	TGTGCCAGTAGTATAGGGAGCGGGCCTTCAAATTACGAGCAGTACTTC	CASSIGSGPSNYEQYF
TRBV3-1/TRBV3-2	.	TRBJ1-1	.	TGTGCCAGCAGCCAAGATGGGGGAGGAGGGACTGAAGCTTTCTTT	CASSQDGGGGTEAFF
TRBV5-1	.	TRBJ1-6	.	TGCGCCAGCAGCTTGGGGTCAGAGGGTTATAATTCACCCCTCCACTTT	CASSLGSEGYNSPLHF
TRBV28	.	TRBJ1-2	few	TGTGCCAGCAGTTTTAGTGCCTCCGGCTACACCTTC	CASSFSASGYTF
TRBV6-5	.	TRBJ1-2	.	TGTGCCAGCAGTTACTCGGGGGGCGAGTGGTACACCTTC	CASSYSGGEWYTF
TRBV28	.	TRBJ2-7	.	TGTGCCACCAGCCACCGGGACTCCCACTACGAGCAGTACTTC	CATSHRDSHYEQYF
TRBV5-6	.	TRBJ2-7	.	TGTGCCAGCAGCCTGGAGGGCGATAGCCGAAGCTCCTACGAGCAGTACTTC	CASSLEGDSRSSYEQYF
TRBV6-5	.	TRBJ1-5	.	TGTGCCAGCAGCCAGCGGGGGATCAGTCAGCCCCAGCATTTT	CASSQRGISQPQHF
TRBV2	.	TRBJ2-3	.	TGTGCCACCAACGGGGGGCGCGGTACAGATACGCAGTATTTT	CATNGGRGTDTQYF
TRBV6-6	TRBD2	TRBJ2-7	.	TGTGCCAGCAGTGAGCGGGGGGAGTACGAGCAGTACTTC	CASSERGEYEQYF
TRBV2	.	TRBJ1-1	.	TGTGCCAGCAGTGATGCTGGGCAGACGAACACTGAAGCTTTCTTT	CASSDAGQTNTEAFF
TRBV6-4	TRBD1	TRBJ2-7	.	TGTGCCAGCAGTGACTTCGACAGGGGCGAGCAGTACTTC	CASSDFDRGEQYF
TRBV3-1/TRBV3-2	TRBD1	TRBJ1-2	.	TGTGCCAGCCAGGGAACAGGGGGTCTTCAGGGCTACACCTTC	CASQGTGGLQGYTF
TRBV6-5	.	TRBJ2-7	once	TGTGCCAGCAACCGAGATGGACTTCTCTCCTACGAGCAGTACTTC	CASNRDGLLSYEQYF